One and the same sample provided the 3 T cell receptor beta chains below, sequenced in a study of shared clonotypes between healthy human individuals. Produced via immunoSEQ multiplex PCR; TCRdb's table is partial and in-frame only. The sample lists under 2,000,000 clones; about 95% were seen once. CD45RO-negative, CCR7-positively selected cells formed the naive CD8 fraction, excluding terminally differentiated effector memory CD45RA+ cells. The specimen was naive CD8+ T cells sorted from blood. The receptors shown here come from a man between 18 and 35 years old in good health.

The chain combines TRBV28 with TRBJ2-7; D is possibly TRBD2 (5 bases). The V gene's germline CDR1 is MDHEN and CDR2 SYDVKM. Trimming shortened V by 6 bases and J by 6 bases, and 15 bases separated the two germline ends. The CDR3 extends over 13 amino acids. The DNA for the CDR3 is TGTGCCAGCAGCGACTCCCCCGGGGTCGAGCAGTACTTC. Protein: CASSDSPGVEQYF.

The chain links TRBV13 to TRBJ1-2; D ambiguous. CDR3 length: 15 amino acids. Trimming took off 7 bases at V and 3 bases at J, with 18 bases between the two ends. Germline V gene lookup returns CDR1 PRHDT and CDR2 FYEKMQ (reference sequence). For the CDR3, the DNA is TGTGCCAGCACTGCGGCAGAGGGATTTCACTATGGCTACACCTTC. Translated, it gives CASTAAEGFHYGYTF.

The chain recombines TRBV5-6 with TRBJ1-1; no definite D call. Trimming stripped 3 bases from V and 5 bases from J, with 20 bases between. This CDR3 is built from 16 residues. The V gene's germline CDR1 is SGHDT and CDR2 YYEEEE. The CDR3 protein is CASSSALVTAETEAFF. In DNA, the CDR3 is TGTGCCAGCAGCTCAGCTCTAGTGACGGCAGAAACTGAAGCTTTCTTT.